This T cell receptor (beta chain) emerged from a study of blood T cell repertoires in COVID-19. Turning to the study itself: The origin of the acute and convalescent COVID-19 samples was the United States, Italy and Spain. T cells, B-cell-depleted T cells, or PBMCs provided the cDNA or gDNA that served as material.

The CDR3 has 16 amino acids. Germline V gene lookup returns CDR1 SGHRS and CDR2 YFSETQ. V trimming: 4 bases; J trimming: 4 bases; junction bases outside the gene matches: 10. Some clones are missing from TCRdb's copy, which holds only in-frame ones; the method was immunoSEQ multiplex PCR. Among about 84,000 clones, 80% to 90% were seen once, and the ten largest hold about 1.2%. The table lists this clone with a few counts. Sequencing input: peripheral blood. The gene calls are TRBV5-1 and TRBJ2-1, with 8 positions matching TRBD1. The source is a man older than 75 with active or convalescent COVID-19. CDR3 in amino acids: CASSPTLDRAYNEQFF. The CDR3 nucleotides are TGCGCCAGCAGCCCTACTCTGGACAGGGCATACAATGAGCAGTTCTTC.